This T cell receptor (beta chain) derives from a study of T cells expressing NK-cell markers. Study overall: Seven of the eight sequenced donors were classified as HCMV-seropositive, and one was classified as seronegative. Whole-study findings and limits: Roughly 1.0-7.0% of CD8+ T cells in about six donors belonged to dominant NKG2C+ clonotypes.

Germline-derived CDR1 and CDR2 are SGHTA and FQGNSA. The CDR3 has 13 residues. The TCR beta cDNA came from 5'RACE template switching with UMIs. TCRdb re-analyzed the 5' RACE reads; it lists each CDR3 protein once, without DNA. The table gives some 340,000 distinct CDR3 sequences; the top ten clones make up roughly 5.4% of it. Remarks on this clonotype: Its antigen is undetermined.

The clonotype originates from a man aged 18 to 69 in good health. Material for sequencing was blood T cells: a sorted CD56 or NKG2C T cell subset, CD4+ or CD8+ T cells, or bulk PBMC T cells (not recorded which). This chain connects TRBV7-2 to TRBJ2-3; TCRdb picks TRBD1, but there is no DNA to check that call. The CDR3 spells CASSSGGAATQYF.